This T cell receptor (beta chain) derives from a study of T cell responses to AZD1222 COVID-19 vaccine (dated by TCRdb to the early 2020s). Regarding the research as a whole: TCR sequencing covered about 230 trial participants: approximately 200 given two doses of AZD1222 and around 26 given two doses of MenACWY control vaccine. Enrollment into the trials was organized by age into subgroups of 18-55, 56-69 and 70-plus years, and those subgroups contained roughly 150, 30 and 60 TCR-sequenced participants, respectively. Overall study outcomes, separate from this receptor: Reportedly, close to half of the unique spike-specific TCRs recognized epitopes lying outside the regions that are mutated in the B.1.351 and B.1.1.7 variants. Because no day 14 peak-response samples were available, repertoires were characterized only after the peak T cell response. CD4 TCRs associated with the vaccine covered the entire spike protein, and the dominant responses were in regions 160-218 and 743-854. Only five to seven AZD1222 recipients were SARS-CoV-2 seropositive at baseline, limiting conclusions about previously exposed vaccinees. A significant rise in spike-specific TCR breadth and depth was observed after two AZD1222 doses relative to day 0 and relative to MenACWY recipients. In the small 56-69-year group, the increase in depth fell short of significance, most likely because of low power. Participants were mostly white British, with more females than males. The authors suggested clonal diversity may have been underestimated.

The time point label for this specimen denotes: about 28 days (+/-7) after the second vaccine dose. AZD1222 recipients whose second dose came at about 4 weeks and those whose second dose came at about 12 weeks were combined into one group, since spike-specific TCR depth and breadth did not differ between the two schedules. The vaccinee samples were drawn from two UK trials, COV001 and COV002, one of which was a single-blind randomized controlled phase 2/3 trial testing AZD1222 (ChAdOx1 nCoV-19) in healthy adults. Trial participant PBMC samples were collected at day 0 and day 28 after the second dose for TCRbeta chain sequencing. The CDR3 regions of human TCRbeta chains were analyzed by immunosequencing. The original methods were these. Repertoire TCRs were checked for matches against a reference library of SARS-CoV-2-specific TCRs that had been generated using the MIRA antigen-specificity platform. Breadth was defined as the fraction of unique TCRs that were SARS-CoV-2-associated. Depth was defined as the fraction of total T cells that were SARS-CoV-2-associated. Using the MIRA data, every spike-specific TCR was mapped to the spike region that the TCR reacted to and assigned to either a CD4 or a CD8 class. Log10-transformed breadth and depth values were compared by one-way ANOVA with Sidak's multiple comparisons tests. TCRdb limited this immuneACCESS table to in-frame rearrangements with V and J called. A share of clones is missing; checked studies link under half to unresolved V genes, and the rest is unexplained. Clone size and the V and J calls come from that table; the DNA yielded D and trimming. The sample contains around 150,000 clones, around nine tenths of them found a single time. Roughly 3.9% of the sample is held by the ten biggest clonotypes.

As for this clone: The antigen it binds to is not known. Base qualities are not recorded, but no much larger clone differs from it by a single base.

From its cysteine to its phenylalanine, the CDR3 spans 14 amino acids. Only the CDR3 DNA is retained, 42 bases long and in frame from the first base. According to the germline V gene (reference sequence), CDR1 reads SGHKS and CDR2 reads YYEKEE. V lost 2 bases and J lost 4 bases; the stretch between them is 12 bases long. The source material was peripheral blood, sampled 28 days after the second AZD1222 dose. Rearrangement joined TRBV5-5 to TRBJ1-2; tentative D gene TRBD1, with 6 bases matching. This sequence originates from an adult who received the AZD1222 COVID-19 vaccine. CDR3 loop: CASSFSDRSYGYTF. The base sequence is TGTGCCAGCAGCTTTTCGGACAGATCCTATGGCTACACCTTC.